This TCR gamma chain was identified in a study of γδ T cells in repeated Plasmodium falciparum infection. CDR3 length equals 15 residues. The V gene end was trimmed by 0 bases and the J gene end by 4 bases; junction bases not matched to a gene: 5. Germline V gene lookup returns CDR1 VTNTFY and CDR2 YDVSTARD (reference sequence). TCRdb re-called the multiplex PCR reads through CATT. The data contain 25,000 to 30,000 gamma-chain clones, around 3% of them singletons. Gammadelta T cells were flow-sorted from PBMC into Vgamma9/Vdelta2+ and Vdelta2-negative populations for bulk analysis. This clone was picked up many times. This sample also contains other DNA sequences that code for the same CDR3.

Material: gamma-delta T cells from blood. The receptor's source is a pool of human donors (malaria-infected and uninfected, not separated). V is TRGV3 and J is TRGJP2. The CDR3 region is CATWDRLASDWIKTF. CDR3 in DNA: TGTGCCACCTGGGACAGGCTAGCTAGTGATTGGATCAAGACGTTT.